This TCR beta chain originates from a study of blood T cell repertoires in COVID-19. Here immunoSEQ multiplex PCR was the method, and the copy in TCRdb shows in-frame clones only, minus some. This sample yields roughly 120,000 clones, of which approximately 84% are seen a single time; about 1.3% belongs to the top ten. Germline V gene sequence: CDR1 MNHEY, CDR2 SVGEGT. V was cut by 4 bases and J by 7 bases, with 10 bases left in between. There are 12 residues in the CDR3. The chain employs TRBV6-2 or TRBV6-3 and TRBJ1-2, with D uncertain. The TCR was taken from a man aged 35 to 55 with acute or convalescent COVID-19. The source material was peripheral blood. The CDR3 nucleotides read TGTGCCAGCAGTTTCAACAGTTTTGGCTACACCTTC. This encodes CASSFNSFGYTF.